What follows is one T cell receptor (beta chain) and its context. Which antigen it targets is not known. Qualities for individual bases were not recorded, and no much larger clone is one base off. The sample comes from a study of cytomegalovirus exposure and HLA in healthy donors (dated by TCRdb to the late 2010s). Background for the entire study: An earlier analysis of about 530 of the donors reported 250 to 300 Gb of sequence data and 117 million unique TCR beta sequences obtained from around 170 million T cells. An early release covering just under 650 HLA-typed donors comprised around 300 gigabases of sequencing data and roughly 85 million unique TCR sequences. The genetic ancestry cluster associated with self-reported Caucasian donors included over 65% of the roughly 360 genotyped donors. The aim of the study was to test whether cataloging public T cell receptors could identify signatures of past pathogen exposure. The study used immunosequencing to profile the T cell repertoires of under 700 subjects and linked those repertoires to cytomegalovirus serostatus. In addition to the first cohort of 500 to 850 subjects, a separate validation cohort of under 150 different subjects was used. High-throughput TCR immunosequencing, statistical association of individual TCRs with disease status, and machine learning were combined to predict cytomegalovirus infection status. To study patterns of TCR occurrence, a later analysis re-analyzed previously published TCR beta repertoires from several hundred donors and added high-resolution HLA genotyping. Rather than using new phenotypic data, the later analysis identified candidate immune exposures from TCR beta sequences and from how often those sequences occurred across donors. An earlier analysis of approximately 640 of the donors applied high-throughput TCR beta sequencing to assess whether each TCR beta V gene segment acted as functional or pseudogenic. Donor age, sex, ethnicity and CMV serostatus were compiled together with the repertoire data. A later genetic analysis took genome-wide SNP genotypes for about 55% of the roughly 700 donors and used that subset as a discovery cohort. Every discovery cohort repertoire had been produced on one sequencing platform. HLA typing included class I and class II loci at four-digit resolution. Typing coverage varied by locus: roughly 620-630 donors for A, B, C, DRB1 and DQB1; more than 500 for DQA1; approximately 610 for DPA1; around 490 for DPB1. Several DR-DQ haplotypes were treated as single units for association and clustering because of strong linkage in the cohort. Across roughly 420 genotyped donors of the cohort, an average of roughly 250,000 unique TCR beta nucleotide sequences per donor were sequenced, and roughly 17% of those sequences were non-productive.

The cohort was made up of 500 to 800 healthy bone marrow donors. Cohort members were all nominally healthy when sampled, although unrecorded immune exposures were likely present. The donor tested CMV seronegative, placing the donor among the approximately 400 seronegative members of the cohort. Each donor provided a peripheral blood sample, and peripheral blood mononuclear cells were used for TCR beta sequencing. The Qiagen DNeasy Blood Extraction Kit was used to extract genomic DNA from the blood cell samples. The study at large found these results: The study listed over 150 TCR beta chains as associated with cytomegalovirus. The cohort was sequenced for TCR beta chains only, and without alpha or paired-chain data the features that could be detected were limited. Most TCR sequences were observed very rarely across donors, whereas some public TCRs were present in many individuals. The authors suggested that the approach could potentially be extended to other disease states and immunological phenotypes. Most CMV-associated TCR beta chains appeared to be HLA-restricted in a later analysis, and the HLA associations seemed to be driven largely by CMV exposure. In vitro tests confirmed that a few of the cytomegalovirus-associated TCR beta chains recognize cytomegalovirus antigens. A cluster of highly shared sequence variants was judged likely to be a technical artifact of the sequencing pipeline. In an earlier analysis of fewer than 750 of the donors, most TCR beta V segments were observed in productive rearrangements about 87% or about 30% of the time, broadly matching IMGT annotations. Assigning TCR associations to individual alleles was difficult when HLA alleles, especially DR and DQ, strongly co-occurred. A further reported finding was that TCR beta sequences accurately predicted the HLA-A and HLA-B alleles for most subjects in the first cohort. Linkage disequilibrium might explain the correlated functional status among segregating V segments, but an unknown experimental factor could not be ruled out. Because counts were too low, about 17 rarely observed V segments, including chromosome 9 orphons, were excluded from the earlier analysis of 587 of the donors. For the cohort, immune exposure information was limited to CMV serostatus. Because HLA typing was missing for some donors at each locus, association tests included only the typed subset. In a later analysis, 16,951 TCR beta sequences were associated with specific HLA alleles at a false discovery rate of 0.05. In both the original and validation cohorts, the classifier was reported to diagnose cytomegalovirus status with high specificity and sensitivity. Because the 87-base-pair reads could not distinguish some IMGT-functional V segments, including TRBV6-2 and TRBV6-3, those segments were excluded. Several of the top co-occurrence clusters appeared to be linked to parvovirus B19, influenza, CMV and Epstein-Barr virus, according to a later analysis. In a later analysis, HLA-associated TCR beta chains were found to be more clonally expanded and to have lower generation probabilities than equally common non-associated chains. Compared with the 666-donor mean, donors in an Asian-associated ancestry cluster had fewer N-insertions in productive TCRs, according to a later genetic analysis. According to a later analysis, TCR association rates differed among HLA loci, with DRB1 alleles showing the most associated TCRs and HLA-C alleles showing the fewest. Presence/absence analyses assumed roughly uniform sequencing depth across donors, an assumption that may not hold. In a later genetic analysis, a missense DCLRE1C variant was associated with V-gene and J-gene trimming of TCR beta chains, and the association was replicated in an independent cohort.

The method was the immunoSEQ multiplex PCR assay. For the multiplex PCR, a mixture combining 60 forward primers for TCR Vbeta segments and 13 reverse primers for TCR Jbeta segments was used. The CDR3 region of rearranged TCR beta genes was amplified from genomic DNA by a multiplex PCR assay. The Illumina HiSeq System was used to sequence the amplified TCR beta libraries as 87-base-pair reads. The authors' analysis ran thus. A later analysis counted tens of millions of unique TCR beta chains across the 640 or so repertoires, and some 11 million of these chains were shared by at least two donors. To remove PCR and sequencing errors, raw reads were error-corrected and collapsed into unique sequences using a nearest-neighbor algorithm that merged closely related sequences. To assign V, D and J gene segments, CDR3 sequences were aligned to IMGT reference sequences. For a sequence to be retained, a match of at least six nucleotides to both a V gene segment and a J gene segment was required. A rearrangement counted as productive if the CDR3 had no stop codons and remained in frame with V and J, and every other rearrangement counted as non-productive. Following IMGT convention, CDR3 was defined as the stretch from the second conserved V-encoded cysteine to the conserved J-encoded phenylalanine. The earlier analysis of 587 of the donors excluded sequences that lacked an unambiguous match to a single V gene segment. An earlier analysis of some 610 of the donors called V segments functional above 56.7% productive rearrangements and segregating when the between-donor standard deviation exceeded 5%. A statistical classification framework was developed to diagnose cytomegalovirus status using the catalog of TCR beta chain sequences. A later analysis assigned V and J genes by comparing TCR nucleotide sequences with IMGT/GENE-DB human TR gene sequences. In a later analysis, CDR3 sequences and most-parsimonious VDJ recombination scenarios were assigned using the TCRdist pipeline. A later analysis defined each TCR beta chain by its CDR3 amino acid sequence plus V-gene family, and excluded reads lacking a unique V-gene family. In a later analysis, some 600 highly shared, low-generation-probability nucleotide sequences were removed to address suspected cross-contamination and a sequencing artifact. For each public chain, a later analysis derived a clonal expansion index from normalized ranks of inferred template counts within each repertoire. In a later analysis, generation probabilities were computed with a VDJ recombination model fitted to out-of-frame rearrangements, and the resulting probabilities were checked against IGoR. Hypergeometric tests were used in a later analysis to score TCR-TCR, TCR-HLA and TCR-CMV co-occurrence, with a repertoire-size bias correction applied to the TCR pairs. A later analysis estimated false discovery rates by permuting HLA or CMV assignments 20 times. In a later analysis, co-occurring TCRs were grouped with DBSCAN, and TCRdist sequence similarity was added when clustering was performed within HLA-allele-positive subsets. Repertoires with fewer than 30,000 or more than 120,000 public chains, plus five repertoires with anomalous nucleotide sharing, were excluded from co-occurrence clustering. TCRdb provides this immuneACCESS table in a form limited to in-frame rearrangements. Some clones are lacking; in checked studies, under half of them reflect an unresolved V gene, and why the rest are absent is not known. That table is the source of V, J and clone size, and D and trimming were worked out from the DNA. Counted in this sample were roughly 230,000 clones; 92% of them appeared once. 1.7% of the sample lies in the top ten.

V loses 0 bases, J loses 2 bases, and the germline ends lie 14 bases apart. The germline V gene encodes CDR1 SGHVS and CDR2 FNYEAQ. Reading from cysteine to phenylalanine, the CDR3 counts 17 amino acids. Only CDR3 DNA is held: 51 bases, read in frame from base 1. Sequenced material: PBMCs. The source is a girl aged 2-9 years in good health and CMV-seronegative. Here the chain combines TRBV7-6 and TRBJ2-1, with a tentative D gene TRBD1 over 5 matching bases. Read as DNA, the sequence is TGTGCCAGCAGCTTAGCGGAAGGGGTGCAAACCTACAATGAGCAGTTCTTC. Translation gives CASSLAEGVQTYNEQFF.